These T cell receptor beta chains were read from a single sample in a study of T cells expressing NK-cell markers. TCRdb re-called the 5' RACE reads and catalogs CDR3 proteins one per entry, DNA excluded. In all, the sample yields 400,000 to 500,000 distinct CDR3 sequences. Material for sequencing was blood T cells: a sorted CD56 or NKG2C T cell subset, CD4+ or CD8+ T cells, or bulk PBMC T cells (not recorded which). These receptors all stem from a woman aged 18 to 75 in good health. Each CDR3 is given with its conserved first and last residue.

CASSQTSTRGTDTQYF	TRBV4-3	TRBJ2-3
CASSLGGRGNTEAFF	TRBV12-3/TRBV12-4	TRBJ1-1
CASSYSTEDYTQYF	TRBV6-5	TRBJ2-3
CASRGDRGSGANVLTF	TRBV2	TRBJ2-6
CASSRELAFPDTQYF	TRBV11-2	TRBJ2-3
CSARDFRGVQSYGYTF	TRBV20-1	TRBJ1-2
CASSLQGLPYNEQFF	TRBV12-3/TRBV12-4	TRBJ2-1
CSSFPPGARGTEAFF	TRBV29-1	TRBJ1-1
CSAQGALAGLQETQYF	TRBV20-1	TRBJ2-5
CASSLGGTIDEQFF	TRBV12-3/TRBV12-4	TRBJ2-1
CASTLTSGSRSEQFF	TRBV2	TRBJ2-1
CATRSAGTGDYEQYF	TRBV24-1	TRBJ2-7
CASSGTGQNSPLHF	TRBV18	TRBJ1-6